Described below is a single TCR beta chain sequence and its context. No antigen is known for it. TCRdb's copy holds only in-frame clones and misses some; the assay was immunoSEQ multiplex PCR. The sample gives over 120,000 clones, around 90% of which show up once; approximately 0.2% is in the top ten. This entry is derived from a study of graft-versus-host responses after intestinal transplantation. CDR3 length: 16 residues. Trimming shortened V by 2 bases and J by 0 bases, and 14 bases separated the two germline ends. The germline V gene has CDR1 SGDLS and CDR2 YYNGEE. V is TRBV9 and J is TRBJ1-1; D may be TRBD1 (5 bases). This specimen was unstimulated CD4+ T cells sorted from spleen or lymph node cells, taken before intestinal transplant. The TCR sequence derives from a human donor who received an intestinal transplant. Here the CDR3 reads CASSVGASVMNTEAFF. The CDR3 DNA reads TGTGCCAGCAGCGTCGGGGCATCGGTAATGAACACTGAAGCTTTCTTT.